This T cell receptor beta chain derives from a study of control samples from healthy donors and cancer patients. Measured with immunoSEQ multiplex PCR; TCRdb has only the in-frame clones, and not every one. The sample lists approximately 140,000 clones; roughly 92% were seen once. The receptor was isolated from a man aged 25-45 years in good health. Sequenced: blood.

This chain's CDR3 is CSVERGNTIYF. CDR3 coding DNA: TGCAGCGTTGAGAGGGGAAACACCATATATTTT. The chain uses TRBV29-1 and TRBJ1-3; unclear D gene. The CDR3 runs 11 residues. Germline CDR1 is SQVTM and CDR2 is ANQGSEA. Trimming removed 3 bases at V and 4 bases at J, with 4 bases between.